This passage covers 21 T cell receptor beta chains from one sample sequenced in a study of T cell responses to AZD1222 COVID-19 vaccine. Produced via immunoSEQ multiplex PCR; TCRdb's table is partial and in-frame only. Among tens of thousands of clones listed, about 83% were seen once. This sample comprised peripheral blood, obtained 28 days after the second AZD1222 dose. Every receptor here comes from an adult who received the AZD1222 COVID-19 vaccine.

This clone came up once. The chain is built from TRBV6-5 and TRBJ2-1; D tentatively reads TRBD1 or TRBD2 (5 bases each). CDR1 is MNHEY and CDR2 is SVGAGI in the germline V gene. There are 14 residues in the CDR3. V lost 7 bases, J lost 0 bases, and 10 bases lay in between. The CDR3 loop is CASMRGSSYNEQFF. DNA of the CDR3: TGTGCCAGCATGAGGGGCAGCTCCTACAATGAGCAGTTCTTC.

The chain recombines TRBV19 with TRBJ1-4; D remains ambiguous. CDR3 length: 12 amino acids. Trimming shortened V by 10 bases and J by 4 bases, and 10 bases separated the two germline ends. From germline, CDR1 is LNHDA and CDR2 SQIVND (reference sequence). The CDR3 DNA follows: TGTGCCACCACCGAGGATAATGAAAAACTGTTTTTT. It encodes CATTEDNEKLFF. Based on the CDR3 plus reference TRBV19 and TRBJ1-4, the full variable domain is DGGITQSPKYLFRKEGQNVTLSCEQNLNHDAMYWYRQDPGQGLRLIYYSQIVNDFQKGDIAEGYSVSREKKESFPLTVTSAQKNPTAFYLCATTEDNEKLFFGSGTQLSVL.

The genes are TRBV5-1 and TRBJ2-3; 10 bases agree with TRBD2. Germline CDR1 and CDR2: SGHRS and YFSETQ. The CDR3 extends over 18 amino acids. J was trimmed by 4 bases and V by 0 bases; bases with no gene match: 11. CDR3 protein: CASSLAPQRGGKADTQYF. The CDR3 region has the DNA TGCGCCAGCAGCTTGGCCCCCCAGCGGGGGGGGAAGGCAGATACGCAGTATTTT. The full variable domain, in which reference TRBV5-1 and TRBJ2-3 provide the parts outside the CDR3, is KAGVTQTPRYLIKTRGQQVTLSCSPISGHRSVSWYQQTPGQGLQFLFEYFSETQRNKGNFPGRFSGRQFSNSRSEMNVSTLELGDSALYLCASSLAPQRGGKADTQYFGPGTRLTVL.

DNA for the CDR3: TGTGCAAGTCGCCCTCGACAGGGTCAAGAGACCCAGTACTTC. Protein sequence: CASRPRQGQETQYF. V usage is TRBV12-2 and J usage is TRBJ2-5; TRBD1 was called by the table and not checked on the DNA. TRBV12-2 is a documented pseudogene. The CDR3 has 14 amino acids.

V is TRBV6-5 and J is TRBJ1-1, with D possibly TRBD1 on 5 matching bases. In germline, CDR1 is MNHEY, CDR2 SVGAGI. The CDR3 runs 16 residues. Between the trimmed V and J ends, which lost 0 bases and 1 base, there was a span of 12 bases. CDR3 in DNA: TGTGCCAGCAGTTACTCAGGACACGAATCGAACACTGAAGCTTTCTTT. Protein product: CASSYSGHESNTEAFF.

This rearrangement joins TRBV7-9 to TRBJ1-1; D gene unclear. The CDR3 consists of 15 residues. The V end was cut by 5 bases, the J end by 1 base, with 14 bases between. Germline values: CDR1 SEHNR, CDR2 FQNEAQ (reference sequence). The CDR3 is CASSPHLVGNTEAFF. The CDR3 DNA reads as TGTGCCAGCAGCCCCCATTTGGTGGGGAACACTGAAGCTTTCTTT.

V is TRBV4-1 and J is TRBJ2-1; 11 bases line up with TRBD2. Trimming at V came to 1 base and at J to 4 bases, leaving 9 bases not matched to a gene. The germline V gene has CDR1 MGHRA and CDR2 YSYEKL. CDR3 length: 18 residues. CDR3 in amino acids: CASSQVVASGGLYNEQFF. In DNA, the CDR3 is TGCGCCAGCAGCCAAGTGGTTGCTAGCGGGGGGTTATACAATGAGCAGTTCTTC.

CDR3 sequence (DNA): TGCGCCAGCAGCTTGGAAGGAGTTGCGAGCTATGGCTACACCTTC. Translation gives CASSLEGVASYGYTF. The chain links TRBV5-1 to TRBJ1-2; D unresolved. This CDR3 has 15 residues. Germline CDR1 SGHRS, CDR2 YFSETQ. V gave up 0 bases and J gave up 4 bases, with 13 bases separating them.

The chain carries TRBV4-2 and TRBJ2-1, with 11 positions matching TRBD2. The CDR3 loop spans 16 amino acids. J gave up 5 bases and V 0 bases, and 3 bases lay outside the gene matches. Germline CDR1 and CDR2: LGHNA and YNFKEQ. The CDR3 spells CASSQEGLAENNEQFF. As DNA, the CDR3 is TGTGCCAGCAGCCAAGAGGGACTAGCGGAGAACAATGAGCAGTTCTTC.

This chain joins TRBV4-1 and TRBJ1-5, with TRBD1 matching 7 bases. Germline loops: CDR1 MGHRA, CDR2 YSYEKL. The V segment lost 3 bases and the J segment 3 bases; nucleotides outside the gene matches: 5. The CDR3 contains 15 residues. The CDR3 DNA sequence: TGCGCCAGCAGCCAGGACGACAGGGACAATCAGCCCCAGCATTTT. As protein: CASSQDDRDNQPQHF.

The rearrangement uses TRBV6-5 and TRBJ2-7; D gene uncertain. This CDR3 contains 13 residues. Per the germline V gene, CDR1 is MNHEY and CDR2 is SVGAGI. The V and J ends lost 6 bases and 4 bases respectively, with 13 bases between them. CDR3 protein: CASSLGSKYEQYF. The CDR3 region has the DNA TGTGCCAGCAGCCTCGGTTCGAAGTACGAGCAGTACTTC.

The sample holds one count of this clone. The chain uses TRBV5-1 and TRBJ1-2; 7 nucleotides match TRBD1. Germline V lookup: CDR1 SGHRS, CDR2 YFSETQ. The CDR3 runs 14 residues. V lost 4 bases and J lost 3; bases outside the gene matches: 6. In DNA, the CDR3 is TGCGCCAGCAGCACGGGGACAGCAGACTATGGCTACACCTTC. It specifies CASSTGTADYGYTF.

The J gene is TRBJ1-1, the V gene TRBV18, with D possibly TRBD1 on 5 matching bases. From germline, CDR1 is KGHSH and CDR2 LQKENI. V lost 0 bases and J lost 0, with 11 bases in between. CDR3 size: 16 residues. CDR3: CASSPPQGRMNTEAFF. CDR3 sequence (DNA): TGTGCCAGCTCACCACCGCAGGGTAGGATGAACACTGAAGCTTTCTTT.

The genes are TRBV7-2 and TRBJ2-2, with D uncertain. Trimming took off 1 base at V and 4 bases at J, with 10 bases between the two ends. This CDR3 has 15 amino acids. Germline V CDR1 and CDR2: SGHTA, FQGNSA. The DNA of the CDR3 is TGTGCCAGCAGCTTAGACGGCCCCAGCACCGGGGAGCTGTTTTTT. It is translated as CASSLDGPSTGELFF.

The chain combines TRBV9 with TRBJ2-1, with D unclear. CDR1 is SGDLS and CDR2 is YYNGEE in the germline V gene. This CDR3 comprises 15 residues. V was cut by 0 bases and J by 3 bases, with 10 bases left in between. The CDR3 DNA reads as TGTGCCAGCAGCGTAGACTTGAACGACTACAATGAGCAGTTCTTC. Its translation is CASSVDLNDYNEQFF.

This clone was found a few times. The rearrangement joins TRBV18 to TRBJ1-1, with unresolved D. The CDR3 length is 14 residues. The V and J ends lost 7 bases and 1 base respectively, with 13 bases between them. CDR1 is KGHSH, CDR2 LQKENI, per germline. The CDR3 coding sequence is TGTGCCAGCTTGTTTACATCCCAGAACACTGAAGCTTTCTTT. It codes for CASLFTSQNTEAFF.

CDR3 amino acids: CASSYGTSGGEETQYF. The CDR3 nucleotides are TGTGCCAGCAGCTATGGGACTAGCGGGGGAGAAGAGACCCAGTACTTC. The chain carries TRBV3-1 (or the pseudogene TRBV3-2) and TRBJ2-5; 14 bases line up with TRBD2. The junction had 5 bases not matched to a gene; V was cut back by 5 bases and J by 3 bases. Germline V lookup: CDR1 LGHDT, CDR2 YNNKEL (reference sequence). The CDR3 has 16 amino acids.

The V and J genes are TRBV3-1 (or the pseudogene TRBV3-2) and TRBJ1-2; 10 nucleotides match TRBD1. The germline CDR1 and CDR2 sequences are LGHDT and YNNKEL (reference sequence). After removal of 4 bases from V and 3 bases from J, the junction contained 2 bases not matched to a gene. The CDR3 consists of 14 residues. CDR3 nucleotide sequence: TGTGCCAGCAGCCGGACAGGGGGTGACTATGGCTACACCTTC. It translates to CASSRTGGDYGYTF.

Here the CDR3 reads CSVEDTNSGNTIYF. As DNA, the CDR3 is TGCAGCGTTGAAGATACGAACTCTGGAAACACCATATATTTT. V usage is TRBV29-1 and J usage is TRBJ1-3; no definite D call. This CDR3 comprises 14 residues. V was pared by 0 bases and J by 0 bases, with 6 bases between. Germline V gene lookup returns CDR1 SQVTM and CDR2 ANQGSEA. The full variable domain, with the rest looked up from reference TRBV29-1 and TRBJ1-3, is SAVISQKPSRDICQRGTSLTIQCQVDSQVTMMFWYRQQPGQSLTLIATANQGSEATYESGFVIDKFPISRPNLTFSTLTVSNMSPEDSSIYLCSVEDTNSGNTIYFGEGSWLTVV.

The chain couples TRBV7-9 to TRBJ1-6, with 7 bases fitting TRBD1. CDR3 size: 14 residues. From germline, CDR1 is SEHNR and CDR2 FQNEAQ (reference sequence). The V gene end was trimmed by 2 bases and the J gene end by 10 bases; junction bases not matched to a gene: 5. The CDR3 loop reads CASSLQGVRSPLHF. For the CDR3, the DNA is TGTGCCAGCAGCTTACAGGGGGTACGGTCACCCCTCCACTTT.

V is TRBV5-5 and J is TRBJ1-1, with a weak D call TRBD1 (5 bases). The CDR3 length is 13 residues. The germline CDR1 and CDR2 sequences are SGHKS and YYEKEE (reference sequence). Trimming cost V 2 bases and J 5 bases, with 10 bases left between them. The CDR3 DNA sequence: TGTGCCAGCAGCTTAAGGGGTTGGACTGAAGCTTTCTTT. Protein product: CASSLRGWTEAFF.